This T cell receptor (beta chain) was captured in a study of regulatory T cells in long-lasting Graves disease. CDR3 length equals 15 residues. The germline gives CDR1 MDHEN, CDR2 SYDVKM. Arm-PCR of CDR3 regions and iRepertoire HTBI primers were used to build TCR beta libraries. TCRdb passed the multiplex PCR reads through MiXCR, listing each CDR3 protein once. Among 450,000 to 700,000 distinct CDR3 sequences, roughly 13% were seen once, and the ten largest hold roughly a tenth. A remark on this clonotype: Its antigen remains unknown. A read error is possible here, since a much larger clone lies one base away.

Time point: newly diagnosed GD, antithyroid drugs for less than 3 months. Extracted PBMC RNA gave rise to the TCR library. Study-wide results and limits: Results may be inaccurate due to the small sample size.

The sample also formed part of further work on T cells in Graves' hyperthyroidism and ophthalmopathy. Per that study: Within blood appeared most thyroid clonotypes that had expanded above 0.001.

This material consisted of peripheral blood mononuclear cells (PBMCs), taken at new diagnosis, from a patient treated with antithyroid drugs. The chain is built from TRBV28 and TRBJ1-1, with 9 bases aligning to TRBD1. The clonotype was recovered from a man aged 25-45 years with Graves disease. CDR3 DNA sequence: TGTGCCAGCAGTGTACAGGGGGCGTCGGACACTAAAGCTTTCTTT. This gives the protein CASSVQGASDTKAFF.